This entry describes one T cell receptor (beta chain). Its antigen is undetermined. This sample is drawn from a study of cytomegalovirus exposure and HLA in healthy donors. Study-wide points: In vitro testing confirmed a few CMV-associated chains as specific for CMV antigens. According to a later analysis, TCR clusters from the first cohort tended to co-occur in the 120 or so validation repertoires. Whilst most TCR sequences proved rare, a subset of public TCRs occurred across many donors.

Trimming shortened V by 1 base and J by 8 bases, and 12 bases separated the two germline ends. This CDR3 comprises 14 residues. Germline CDR1 is SGHNT and CDR2 is YYREEE (reference sequence). Sequenced by immunoSEQ multiplex PCR; TCRdb stores in-frame clones only, minus some. The sample carries around 65,000 clones, about 92% recorded once. The sequence was obtained from a man aged 18 to 29 in good health and CMV-seropositive. The chain carries TRBV5-4 and TRBJ1-4, with D possibly matching TRBD1 (5 bases). Input material: PBMCs. The CDR3 region has the DNA TGTGCCAGCAGCTTGCGGGGCGGGGAGGAAAAACTGTTTTTT. It encodes CASSLRGGEEKLFF.